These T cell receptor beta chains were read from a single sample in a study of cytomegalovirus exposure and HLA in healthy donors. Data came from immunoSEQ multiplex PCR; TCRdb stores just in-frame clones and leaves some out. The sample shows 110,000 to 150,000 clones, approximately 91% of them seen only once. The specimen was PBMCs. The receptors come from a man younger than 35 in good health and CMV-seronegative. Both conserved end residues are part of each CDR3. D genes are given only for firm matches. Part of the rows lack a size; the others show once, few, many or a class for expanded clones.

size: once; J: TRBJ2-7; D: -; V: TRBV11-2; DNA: TGTGCCAGCAGCTTGGGAGAGGAGGAGCAGTACTTC; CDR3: CASSLGEEEQYF
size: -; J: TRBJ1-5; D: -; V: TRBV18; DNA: TGTGCCAGCTCACCATTGTCGGGGGGGGATCAGCCCCAGCATTTT; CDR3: CASSPLSGGDQPQHF
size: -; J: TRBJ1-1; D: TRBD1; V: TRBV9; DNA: TGTGCCAGCAGCGCCGGACAGGGGATGACTGAAGCTTTCTTT; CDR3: CASSAGQGMTEAFF
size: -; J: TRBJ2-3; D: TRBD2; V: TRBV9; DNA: TGTGCCAGCAGCGTAGATACGGGGGGGAGGACAGATACGCAGTATTTT; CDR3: CASSVDTGGRTDTQYF
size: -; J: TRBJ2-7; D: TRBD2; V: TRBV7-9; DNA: TGTGCCAGCACTGGGACTAGCGGGGGTTACGAGCAGTACTTC; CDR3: CASTGTSGGYEQYF
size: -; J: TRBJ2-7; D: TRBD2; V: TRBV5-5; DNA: TGTGCCAGCAGTCGACTAGCGGGGCACGAGCAGTACTTC; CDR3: CASSRLAGHEQYF
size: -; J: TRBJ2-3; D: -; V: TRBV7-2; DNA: TGTGCCAGCAGCTTCTACAGCAGCACAGATACGCAGTATTTT; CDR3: CASSFYSSTDTQYF
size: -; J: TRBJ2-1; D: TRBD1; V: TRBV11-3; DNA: TGTGCCAGCAGCTTCAGGGGGCATAGCTCCTACAATGAGCAGTTCTTC; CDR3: CASSFRGHSSYNEQFF
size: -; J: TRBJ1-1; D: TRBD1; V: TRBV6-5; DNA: TGTGCCAGCAGTTACATCGACAGGGACACTGAAGCTTTCTTT; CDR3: CASSYIDRDTEAFF
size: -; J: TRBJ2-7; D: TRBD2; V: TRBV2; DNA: TGTGCCAGCAGTCCTCCCGCGGGACTAGCGGGGGGGCTTCCGTCCTACGAGCAGTACTTC; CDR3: CASSPPAGLAGGLPSYEQYF
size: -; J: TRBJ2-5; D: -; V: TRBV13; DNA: TGTGCCAGCAGCTTATCAGGGGTAAAAGAGACCCAGTACTTC; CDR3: CASSLSGVKETQYF
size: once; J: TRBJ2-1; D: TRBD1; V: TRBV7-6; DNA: TGTGCCAGCAGCGATCAACCGGGACAGGGATACAATGAGCAGTTCTTC; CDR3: CASSDQPGQGYNEQFF
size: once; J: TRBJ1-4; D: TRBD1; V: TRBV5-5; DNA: TGTGCCAGCAGCTTTGAGCCGGGACAGGGGAAAGCTAATGAAAAACTGTTTTTT; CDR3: CASSFEPGQGKANEKLFF
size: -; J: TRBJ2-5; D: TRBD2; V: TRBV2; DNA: TGTGCCAGCAGGGAGACTAGCGGGGGACAAGAGACCCAGTACTTC; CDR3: CASRETSGGQETQYF
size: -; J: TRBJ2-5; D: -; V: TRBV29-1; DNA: TGCAGCGTGGGGGGCCCGGACAGGCAAGAGACCCAGTACTTC; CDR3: CSVGGPDRQETQYF
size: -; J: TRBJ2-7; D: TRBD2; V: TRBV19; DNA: TGTGCCAGTAGTATAGATGGGAGGGTTGACTACGAGCAGTACTTC; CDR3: CASSIDGRVDYEQYF
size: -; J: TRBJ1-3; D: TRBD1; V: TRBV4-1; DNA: TGCGCCAGCAGCAAATCGGACAGGGGGCTTGGAAACACCATATATTTT; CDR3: CASSKSDRGLGNTIYF
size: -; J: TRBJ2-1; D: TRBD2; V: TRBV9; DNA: TGTGCCAGCAGCGTCACGGCGGGGGGTAATGAGCAGTTCTTC; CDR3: CASSVTAGGNEQFF
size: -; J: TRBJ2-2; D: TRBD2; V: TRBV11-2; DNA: TGTGCCAGCAGCTGGGTAGCGGGAGCGAACACCGGGGAGCTGTTTTTT; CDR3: CASSWVAGANTGELFF
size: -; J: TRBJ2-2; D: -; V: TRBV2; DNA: TGTGCCAGCACCTCGGGTCAGGGTCGGGGGGAGCTGTTTTTT; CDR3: CASTSGQGRGELFF
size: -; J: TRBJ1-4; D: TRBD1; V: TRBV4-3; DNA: TGCGCCAGCAGCCGGTTAAAGGGGGCGTCTAATGAAAAACTGTTTTTT; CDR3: CASSRLKGASNEKLFF
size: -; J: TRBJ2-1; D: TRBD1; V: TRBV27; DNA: TGTGCCAGCACCTTAAGACAGGGGGCAACCTACAATGAGCAGTTCTTC; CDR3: CASTLRQGATYNEQFF
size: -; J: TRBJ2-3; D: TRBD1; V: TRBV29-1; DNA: TGCAGCATACCCCCGAGGACAGGGAGCACAGATACGCAGTATTTT; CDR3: CSIPPRTGSTDTQYF
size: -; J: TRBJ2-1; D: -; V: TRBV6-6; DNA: TGTGCCAGCAGATTTACGGGCAATGAGCAGTTCTTC; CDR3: CASRFTGNEQFF
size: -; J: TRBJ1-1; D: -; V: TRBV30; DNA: TGTGCCTGGACGGACGGAGGGGAAGCTTTCTTT; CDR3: CAWTDGGEAFF
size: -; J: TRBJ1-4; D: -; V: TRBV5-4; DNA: TGTGCCAGCAGCTACCCAGGGAATGAAAAACTGTTTTTT; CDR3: CASSYPGNEKLFF
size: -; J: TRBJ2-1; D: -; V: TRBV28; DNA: TGTGCCAGCAGTTCCCCCGCGCTTAGCGGCCGCTACAATGAGCAGTTCTTC; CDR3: CASSSPALSGRYNEQFF
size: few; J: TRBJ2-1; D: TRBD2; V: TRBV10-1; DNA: TGCGCCAGCAGTGGATTGGGACTACAGTTCTTC; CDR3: CASSGLGLQFF
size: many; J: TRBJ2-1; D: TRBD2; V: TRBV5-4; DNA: TGTGCCAGCAGCCTTACAGTCTTAGCGGGCTCCTACAATGAGCAGTTCTTC; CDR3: CASSLTVLAGSYNEQFF
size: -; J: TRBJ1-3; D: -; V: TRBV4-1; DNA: TGCGCCAGCAGCCAAGATAATCTATCGGGAAACACCATATATTTT; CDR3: CASSQDNLSGNTIYF
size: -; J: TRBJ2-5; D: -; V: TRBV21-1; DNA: TGTGCCAGCAGCAAAGCGGACAGAGGGGGTCAAGAGACCCAGTACTTC; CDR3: CASSKADRGGQETQYF
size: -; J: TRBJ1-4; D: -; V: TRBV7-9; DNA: TGTGCCAGCAGCTCCACCCGAGGCTCCGAAAAACTGTTTTTT; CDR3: CASSSTRGSEKLFF
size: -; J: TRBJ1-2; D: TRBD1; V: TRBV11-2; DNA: TGTGCCAGCAGCTTAGCCCGGGCCAGGGGGTACTATGGCTACACCTTC; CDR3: CASSLARARGYYGYTF
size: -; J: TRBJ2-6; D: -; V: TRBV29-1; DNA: TGCAGCGTTGGGGTCCCACAGGGCCTCGGTGGGGCCAACGTCCTGACTTTC; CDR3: CSVGVPQGLGGANVLTF
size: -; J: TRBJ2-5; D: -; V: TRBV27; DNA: TGTGCCAGCAGTTTAACATACCAAGAGACCCAGTACTTC; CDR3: CASSLTYQETQYF
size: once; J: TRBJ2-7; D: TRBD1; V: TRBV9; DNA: TGTGCCAGCAGCGTAGGGCAGGGGGCAGTCTACGAGCAGTACTTC; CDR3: CASSVGQGAVYEQYF
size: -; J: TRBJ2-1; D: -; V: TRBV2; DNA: TGTGCCAGCAAGGGGTTTGGGTACAATGAGCAGTTCTTC; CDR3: CASKGFGYNEQFF
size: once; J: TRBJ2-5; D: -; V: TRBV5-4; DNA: TGTGCCAGCAGCCAGACAGGAACCGAGACCCAGTACTTC; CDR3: CASSQTGTETQYF
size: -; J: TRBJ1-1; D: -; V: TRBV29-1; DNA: TGCAGCGTTGTACAGGCCAGGGACACTGAAGCTTTCTTT; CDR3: CSVVQARDTEAFF
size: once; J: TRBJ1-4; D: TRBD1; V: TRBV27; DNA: TGTGCCAGCAGCTCCGACAGGGCCAATGAAAAACTGTTTTTT; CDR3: CASSSDRANEKLFF
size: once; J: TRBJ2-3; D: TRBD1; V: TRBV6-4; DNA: TGTGCCAGCAGTGACAGGGGGCTTGGTACAGATACGCAGTATTTT; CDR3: CASSDRGLGTDTQYF
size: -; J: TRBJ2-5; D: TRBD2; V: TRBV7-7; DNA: TGTGCCAGCAGCTTAGGACTAGCGGGAGGAGCGGAGACCCAGTACTTC; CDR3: CASSLGLAGGAETQYF
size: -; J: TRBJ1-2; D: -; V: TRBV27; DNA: TGTGCCAGCACCCCACGGGGGGGGCTCGGTGGCTACACCTTC; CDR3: CASTPRGGLGGYTF
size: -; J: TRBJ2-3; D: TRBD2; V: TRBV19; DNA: TGTGCCAGTAGTATAGATGGGACTAGCGGGAATACGCAGTATTTT; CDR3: CASSIDGTSGNTQYF
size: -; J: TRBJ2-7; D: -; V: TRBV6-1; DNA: TGTGTTGTGACAGATTTCTACGAGCAGTACTTC; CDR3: CVVTDFYEQYF
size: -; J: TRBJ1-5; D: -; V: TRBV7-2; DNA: TGTGCCAGCAGCTCAAGGGGGGGGGCCCAGCCCCAGCATTTT; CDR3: CASSSRGGAQPQHF
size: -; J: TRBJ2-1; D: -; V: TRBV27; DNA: TGTGCCAGCAGTTTGGGCGCCCCTAGGGGGCAGTTCTTC; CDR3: CASSLGAPRGQFF
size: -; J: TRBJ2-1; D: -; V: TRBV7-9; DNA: TGTGCCAGCAGCCCCACGGGTAATGAGCAGTTCTTC; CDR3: CASSPTGNEQFF
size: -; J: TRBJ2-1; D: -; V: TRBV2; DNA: TGTGCCAGCAGTGAAGCGAGAGGGACTCGGTTCTTC; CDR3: CASSEARGTRFF
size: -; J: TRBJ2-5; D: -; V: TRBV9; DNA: TGTGCCAGCGGTACCTCGGGGAGAGAGACCCAGTACTTC; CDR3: CASGTSGRETQYF
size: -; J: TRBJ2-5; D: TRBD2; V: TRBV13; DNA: TGTGCCAGCAGCTTTACTAGCGGGGATCAAGAGACCCAGTACTTC; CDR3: CASSFTSGDQETQYF